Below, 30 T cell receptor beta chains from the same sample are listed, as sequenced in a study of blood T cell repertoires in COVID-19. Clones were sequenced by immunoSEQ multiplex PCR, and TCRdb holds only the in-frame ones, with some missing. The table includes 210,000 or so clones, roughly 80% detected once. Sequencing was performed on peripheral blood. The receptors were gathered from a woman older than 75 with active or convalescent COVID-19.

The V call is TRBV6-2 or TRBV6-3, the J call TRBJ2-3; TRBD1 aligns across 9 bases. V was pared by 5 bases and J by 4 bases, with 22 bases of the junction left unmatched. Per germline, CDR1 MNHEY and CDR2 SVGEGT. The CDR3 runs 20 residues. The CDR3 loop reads CASSQERDRVDPWSADTQYF. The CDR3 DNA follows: TGTGCCAGCAGTCAAGAGAGGGACAGGGTCGACCCCTGGTCCGCAGATACGCAGTATTTT.

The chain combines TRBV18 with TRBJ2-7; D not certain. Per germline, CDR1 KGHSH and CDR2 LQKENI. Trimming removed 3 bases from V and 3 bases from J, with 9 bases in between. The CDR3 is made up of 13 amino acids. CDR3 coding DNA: TGTGCCAGCTCACCCGACACCTACTACGAGCAGTACTTC. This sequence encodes CASSPDTYYEQYF.

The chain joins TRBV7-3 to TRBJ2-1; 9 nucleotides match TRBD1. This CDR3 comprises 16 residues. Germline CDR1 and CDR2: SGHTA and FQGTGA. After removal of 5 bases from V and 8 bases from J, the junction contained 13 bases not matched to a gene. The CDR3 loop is CASSIGTGLGSYEQFF. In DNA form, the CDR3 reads TGTGCCAGCAGCATAGGGACAGGGTTGGGCAGCTATGAGCAGTTCTTC. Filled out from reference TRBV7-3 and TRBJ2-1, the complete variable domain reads GAGVSQTPSNKVTEKGKYVELRCDPISGHTALYWYRQSLGQGPEFLIYFQGTGAADDSGLPNDRFFAVRPEGSVSTLKIQRTERGDSAVYLCASSIGTGLGSYEQFFGPGTRLTVL.

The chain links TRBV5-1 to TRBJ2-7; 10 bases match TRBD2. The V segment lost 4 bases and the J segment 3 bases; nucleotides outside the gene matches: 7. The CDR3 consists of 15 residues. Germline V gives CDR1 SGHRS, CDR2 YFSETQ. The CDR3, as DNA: TGCGCCAGCAGCCAACGGACTAGCGGAGACTACGAGCAGTACTTC. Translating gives CASSQRTSGDYEQYF.

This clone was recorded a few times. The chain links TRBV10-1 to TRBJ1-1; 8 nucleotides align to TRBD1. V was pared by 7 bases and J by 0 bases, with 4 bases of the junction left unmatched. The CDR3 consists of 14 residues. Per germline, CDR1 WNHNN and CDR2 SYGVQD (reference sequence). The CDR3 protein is CASKSGQVNTEAFF. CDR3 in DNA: TGCGCCAGCAAATCGGGACAGGTGAACACTGAAGCTTTCTTT.

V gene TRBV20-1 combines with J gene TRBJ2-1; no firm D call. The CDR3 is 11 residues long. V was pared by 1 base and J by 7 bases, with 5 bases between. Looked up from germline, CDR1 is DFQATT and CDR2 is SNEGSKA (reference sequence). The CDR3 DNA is TGCAGTGCTAGAGGCCGGAATGAGCAGTTCTTC. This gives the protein CSARGRNEQFF.

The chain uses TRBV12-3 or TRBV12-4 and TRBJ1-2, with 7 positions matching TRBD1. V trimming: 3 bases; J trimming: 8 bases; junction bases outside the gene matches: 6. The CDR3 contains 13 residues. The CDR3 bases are TGTGCCAGCAGTTTCGACAGGGTGAGAGGCTACACCTTC. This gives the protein CASSFDRVRGYTF.

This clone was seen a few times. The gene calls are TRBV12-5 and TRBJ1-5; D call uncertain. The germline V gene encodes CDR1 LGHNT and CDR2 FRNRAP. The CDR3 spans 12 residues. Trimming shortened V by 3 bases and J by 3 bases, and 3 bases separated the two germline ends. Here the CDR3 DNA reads TGTGCTAGTGGTTTCTCCAATCAGCCCCAGCATTTT. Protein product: CASGFSNQPQHF.

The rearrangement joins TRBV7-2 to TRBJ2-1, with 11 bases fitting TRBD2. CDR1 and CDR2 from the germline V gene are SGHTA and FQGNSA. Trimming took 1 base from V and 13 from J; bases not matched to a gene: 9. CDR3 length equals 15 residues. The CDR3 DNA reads TGTGCCAGCAGCTTAGTAGGGACTAGCGGTAAGGCCCAGTTCTTC. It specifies CASSLVGTSGKAQFF.

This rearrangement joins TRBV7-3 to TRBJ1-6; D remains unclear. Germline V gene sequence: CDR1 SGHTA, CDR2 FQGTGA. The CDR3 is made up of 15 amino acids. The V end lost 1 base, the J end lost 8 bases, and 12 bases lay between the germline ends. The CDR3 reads CASSLNRLGDSPLHF. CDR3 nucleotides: TGTGCCAGCAGCTTAAACAGACTCGGGGATTCACCCCTCCACTTT.

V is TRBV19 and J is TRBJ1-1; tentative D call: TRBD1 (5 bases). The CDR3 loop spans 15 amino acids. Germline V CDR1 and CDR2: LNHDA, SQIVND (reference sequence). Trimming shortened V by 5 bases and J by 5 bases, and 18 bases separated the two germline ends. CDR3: CASSRGLRRETEAFF. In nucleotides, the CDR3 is TGTGCCAGTAGTCGGGGCCTGCGGCGGGAGACTGAAGCTTTCTTT. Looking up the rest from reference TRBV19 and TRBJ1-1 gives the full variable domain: DGGITQSPKYLFRKEGQNVTLSCEQNLNHDAMYWYRQDPGQGLRLIYYSQIVNDFQKGDIAEGYSVSREKKESFPLTVTSAQKNPTAFYLCASSRGLRRETEAFFGQGTRLTVV.

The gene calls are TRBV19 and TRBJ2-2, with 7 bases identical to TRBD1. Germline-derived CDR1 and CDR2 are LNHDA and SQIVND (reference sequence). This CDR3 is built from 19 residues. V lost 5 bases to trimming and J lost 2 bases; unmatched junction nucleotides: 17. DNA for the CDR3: TGTGCCAGTAGTGCCCGGCCGACAGGGTTCGTGGATAACACCGGGGAGCTGTTTTTT. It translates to CASSARPTGFVDNTGELFF.

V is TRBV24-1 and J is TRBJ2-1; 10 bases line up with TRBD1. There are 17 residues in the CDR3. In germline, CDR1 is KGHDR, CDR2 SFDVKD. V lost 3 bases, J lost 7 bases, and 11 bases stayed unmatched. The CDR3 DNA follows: TGTGCCACCAGTGATCCTGCGACAGGGGGCGGTAGGAATGAGCAGTTCTTC. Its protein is CATSDPATGGGRNEQFF.

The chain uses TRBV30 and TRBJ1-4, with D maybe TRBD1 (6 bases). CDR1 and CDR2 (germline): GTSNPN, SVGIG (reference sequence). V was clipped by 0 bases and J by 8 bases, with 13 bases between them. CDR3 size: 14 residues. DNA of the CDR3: TGTGCCTGGAGTGTATCCTCGAGGGGGGAAAAACTGTTTTTT. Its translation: CAWSVSSRGEKLFF.

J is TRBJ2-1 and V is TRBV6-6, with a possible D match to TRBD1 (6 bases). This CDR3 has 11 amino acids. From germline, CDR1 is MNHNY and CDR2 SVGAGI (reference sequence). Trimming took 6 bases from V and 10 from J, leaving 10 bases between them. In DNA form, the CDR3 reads TGTGCCAGCAGCCCAGGGGTCGAGCAGTTCTTC. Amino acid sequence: CASSPGVEQFF.

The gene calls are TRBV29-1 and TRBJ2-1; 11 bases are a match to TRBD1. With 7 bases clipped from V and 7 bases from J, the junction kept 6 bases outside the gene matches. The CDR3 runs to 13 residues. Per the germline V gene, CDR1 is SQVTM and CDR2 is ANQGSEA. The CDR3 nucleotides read TGCAGCGGCCGGACAGGGGGCAGGAATGAGCAGTTCTTC. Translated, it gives CSGRTGGRNEQFF.

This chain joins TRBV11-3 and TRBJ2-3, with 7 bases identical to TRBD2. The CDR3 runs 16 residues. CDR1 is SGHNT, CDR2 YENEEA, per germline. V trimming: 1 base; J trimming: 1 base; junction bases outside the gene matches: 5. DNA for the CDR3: TGTGCCAGCAGCTTAGTATCGGGGGGAGGCACAGATACGCAGTATTTT. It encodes CASSLVSGGGTDTQYF.

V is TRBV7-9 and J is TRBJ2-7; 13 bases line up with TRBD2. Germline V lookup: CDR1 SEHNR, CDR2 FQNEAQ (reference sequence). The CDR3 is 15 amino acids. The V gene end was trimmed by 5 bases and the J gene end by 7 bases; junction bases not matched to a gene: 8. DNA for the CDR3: TGTGCCAGCAGCCCGGGGACTAGCGGGACGGGGGAGCAGTACTTC. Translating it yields CASSPGTSGTGEQYF.

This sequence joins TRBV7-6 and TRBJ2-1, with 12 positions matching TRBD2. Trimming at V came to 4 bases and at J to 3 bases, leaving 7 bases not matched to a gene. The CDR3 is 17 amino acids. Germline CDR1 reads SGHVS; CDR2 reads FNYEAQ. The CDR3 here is CASSSLTSGSLYNEQFF. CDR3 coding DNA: TGTGCCAGCAGCTCCCTGACTAGCGGGAGTCTCTACAATGAGCAGTTCTTC.

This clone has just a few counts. The CDR3 nucleotides are TGCGCCAGCAGCCAAGATTTGAGGGACAGGGGCGATGAGCAGTTCTTC. Its translation is CASSQDLRDRGDEQFF. V gene TRBV4-1 combines with J gene TRBJ2-1; TRBD1 matches 10 bases. With V trimmed by 0 bases and J by 8 bases, 7 bases remained unmatched. The V gene's germline CDR1 is MGHRA and CDR2 YSYEKL. This CDR3 has 16 residues.

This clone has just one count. The chain's CDR3 is CASSEWVGDIQYF. The CDR3 coding sequence is TGTGCCAGCAGTGAATGGGTGGGAGACATTCAGTACTTC. The chain combines TRBV25-1 with TRBJ2-4; D is possibly TRBD2 (5 bases). Trimming pared 1 base from V and 8 bases from J, leaving 9 bases between. CDR1 and CDR2 from the germline V gene are MGHDK and SYGVNS. The CDR3 length is 13 residues.

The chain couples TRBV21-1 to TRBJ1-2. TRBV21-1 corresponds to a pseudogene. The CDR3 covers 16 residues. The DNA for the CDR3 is TGTGCCAGCAGCAAAGGGTGGGGGGAAGAGGTCTATGGCTACACCTTC. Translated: CASSKGWGEEVYGYTF.

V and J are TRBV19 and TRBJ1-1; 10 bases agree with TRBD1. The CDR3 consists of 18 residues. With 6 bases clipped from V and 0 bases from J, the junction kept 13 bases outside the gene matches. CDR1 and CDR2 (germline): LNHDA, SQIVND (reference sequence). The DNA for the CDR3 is TGTGCCAGTAGCCACCCCCGGACAGGGGGATTAATGAACACTGAAGCTTTCTTT. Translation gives CASSHPRTGGLMNTEAFF.

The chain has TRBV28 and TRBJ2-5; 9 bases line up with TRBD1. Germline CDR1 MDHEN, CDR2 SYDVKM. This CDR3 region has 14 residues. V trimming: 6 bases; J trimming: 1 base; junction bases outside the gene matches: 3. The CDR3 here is CASRSTGGQETQYF. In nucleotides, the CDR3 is TGTGCCAGCAGATCGACAGGGGGCCAAGAGACCCAGTACTTC.

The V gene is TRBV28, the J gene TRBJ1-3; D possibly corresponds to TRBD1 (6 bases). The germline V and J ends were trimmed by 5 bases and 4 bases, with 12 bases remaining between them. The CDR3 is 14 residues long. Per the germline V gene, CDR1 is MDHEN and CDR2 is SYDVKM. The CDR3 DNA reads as TGTGCCAGCAGTCTATTAACAGGGGGAAACACCATATATTTT. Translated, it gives CASSLLTGGNTIYF.

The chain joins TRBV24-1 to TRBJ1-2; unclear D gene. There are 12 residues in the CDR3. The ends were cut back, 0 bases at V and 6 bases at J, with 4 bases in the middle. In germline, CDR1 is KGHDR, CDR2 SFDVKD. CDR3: CATSDLYHGYTF. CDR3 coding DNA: TGTGCCACCAGTGATTTGTATCATGGCTACACCTTC.

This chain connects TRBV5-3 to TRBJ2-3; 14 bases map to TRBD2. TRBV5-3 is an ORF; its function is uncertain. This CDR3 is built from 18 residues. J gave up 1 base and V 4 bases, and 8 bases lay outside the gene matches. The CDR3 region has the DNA TGTGCCAGAAGCCTCGGGACTAGCGGGGGTGATGGCACAGATACGCAGTATTTT. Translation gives CARSLGTSGGDGTDTQYF.

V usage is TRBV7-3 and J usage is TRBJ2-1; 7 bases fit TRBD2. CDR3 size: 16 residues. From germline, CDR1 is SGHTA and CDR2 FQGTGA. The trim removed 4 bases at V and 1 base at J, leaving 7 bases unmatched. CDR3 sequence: CASSSNLGGSYNEQFF. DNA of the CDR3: TGTGCCAGCAGCTCTAACCTGGGGGGGTCCTACAATGAGCAGTTCTTC. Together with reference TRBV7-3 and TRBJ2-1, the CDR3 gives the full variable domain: GAGVSQTPSNKVTEKGKYVELRCDPISGHTALYWYRQSLGQGPEFLIYFQGTGAADDSGLPNDRFFAVRPEGSVSTLKIQRTERGDSAVYLCASSSNLGGSYNEQFFGPGTRLTVL.

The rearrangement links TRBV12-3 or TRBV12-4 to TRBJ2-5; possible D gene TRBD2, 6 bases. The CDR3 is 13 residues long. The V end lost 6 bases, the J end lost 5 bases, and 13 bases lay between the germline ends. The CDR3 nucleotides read TGTGCCAGCAGCTCCTCGGGGGTTGAGACCCAGTACTTC. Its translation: CASSSSGVETQYF.

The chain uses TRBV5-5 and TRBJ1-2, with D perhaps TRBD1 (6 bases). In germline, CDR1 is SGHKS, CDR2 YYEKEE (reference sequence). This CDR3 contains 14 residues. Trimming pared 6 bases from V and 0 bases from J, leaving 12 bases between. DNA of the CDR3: TGTGCCAGCAACCGGGACATAACTAACTATGGCTACACCTTC. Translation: CASNRDITNYGYTF.